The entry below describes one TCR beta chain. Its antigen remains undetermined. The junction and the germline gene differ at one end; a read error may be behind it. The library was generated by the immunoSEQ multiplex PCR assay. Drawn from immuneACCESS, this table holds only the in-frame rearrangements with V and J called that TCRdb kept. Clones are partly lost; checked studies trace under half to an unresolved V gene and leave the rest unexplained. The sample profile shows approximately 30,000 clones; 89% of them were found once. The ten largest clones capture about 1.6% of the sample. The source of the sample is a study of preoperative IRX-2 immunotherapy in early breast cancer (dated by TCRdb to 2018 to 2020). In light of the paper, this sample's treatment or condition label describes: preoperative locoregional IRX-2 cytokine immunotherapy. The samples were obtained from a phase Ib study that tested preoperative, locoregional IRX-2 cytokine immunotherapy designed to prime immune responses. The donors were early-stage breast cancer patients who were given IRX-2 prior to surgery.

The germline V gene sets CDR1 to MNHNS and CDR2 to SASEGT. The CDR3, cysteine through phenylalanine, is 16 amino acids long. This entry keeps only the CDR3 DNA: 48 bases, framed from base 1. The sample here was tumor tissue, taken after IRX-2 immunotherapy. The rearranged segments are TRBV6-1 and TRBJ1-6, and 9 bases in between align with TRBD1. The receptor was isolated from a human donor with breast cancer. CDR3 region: CAISEDGQGTGSPLHF. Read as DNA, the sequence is TGTGCCATCAGTGAAGACGGACAGGGGACCGGTTCACCCCTCCACTTT.